The 8 T cell receptor beta chains below come from one sample, sequenced in a study of human T cells and chemical hapten exposure. TCRdb re-analysed the RACE reads in MiXCR, keeping a single row per CDR3 protein. There are under 450,000 distinct CDR3 sequences in the sample; more than 4.5% occur only once, and around 2.3% lies in the top ten. As to time point: patch test 1, 2 weeks after DPC sensitization. Treatment indicated: therapeutic diphenylcyclopropenone sensitization with weekly scalp DPC. Here the sequenced sample was whole blood, taken in connection with sensitization to the hapten diphenylcyclopropenone (DPC). These receptors were collected from a woman between 45 and 65 years old with alopecia areata. Some clones in this sample may be carry-over from other donors' samples.

This clonotype showed up just a few times. The chain is built from TRBV10-2 and TRBJ2-3; 7 bases are shared with TRBD1. The CDR3 is made up of 16 amino acids. The germline V gene has CDR1 WSHSY and CDR2 SAAADI. Trimming at V came to 3 bases and at J to 2 bases, leaving 8 bases not matched to a gene. CDR3: CASSDFEGAFTDTQYF. The DNA for the CDR3 is TGCGCCAGCAGTGACTTTGAGGGGGCCTTCACAGATACGCAGTATTTT.

This clonotype turned up a few times. CDR3 loop: CSAERGEKLFF. The DNA of the CDR3 is TGCAGTGCAGAGAGAGGAGAAAAACTGTTTTTT. The J gene is TRBJ1-4, the V gene TRBV20-1; D remains ambiguous. CDR1 DFQATT and CDR2 SNEGSKA come from the germline V gene (reference sequence). V was clipped by 6 bases and J by 8 bases, with 10 bases between them. The CDR3 contains 11 residues.

There are many counts of this clonotype. The chain uses TRBV12-3 or TRBV12-4 and TRBJ2-1, with a possible D match to TRBD1 (5 bases). Trimming took off 3 bases at V and 0 bases at J, with 9 bases between the two ends. This CDR3 is 15 amino acids long. In nucleotides, the CDR3 is TGTGCCAGCAGTTTGGACACCTACTCCTACAATGAGCAGTTCTTC. It encodes CASSLDTYSYNEQFF.

This clonotype showed up many times. The chain couples TRBV12-3 or TRBV12-4 to TRBJ2-5; D assignment may be TRBD1 or TRBD2 (5 bases each). The length of the CDR3 is 15 residues. V was cut by 3 bases and J by 3 bases, with 14 bases left in between. The CDR3 protein is CASSFTGAGEETQYF. CDR3 nucleotides: TGTGCCAGCAGTTTCACCGGGGCGGGCGAAGAGACCCAGTACTTC.

In this sample, this clonotype turned up many times. The chain couples TRBV6-5 to TRBJ2-5; 11 nucleotides line up with TRBD2. Per germline, CDR1 MNHEY and CDR2 SVGAGI. With 6 bases clipped from V and 4 bases from J, the junction kept 10 bases outside the gene matches. The CDR3 runs to 16 residues. The chain's CDR3 is CASSRISSGGAETQYF. The CDR3 DNA sequence: TGTGCCAGCAGCCGGATCAGTAGCGGGGGGGCAGAGACCCAGTACTTC.

This clonotype was counted many times. The V call is TRBV12-5, the J call TRBJ2-6; unclear D gene. Trimming took 10 bases from V and 0 from J, leaving 10 bases between them. Germline CDR1 reads LGHNT; CDR2 reads FRNRAP. This CDR3 is 14 amino acids long. DNA for the CDR3: TGTGCTATCCAAGACATCTCTGGGGCCAACGTCCTGACTTTC. It is translated as CAIQDISGANVLTF.

This clonotype has ten or more counts. This chain connects TRBV9 to TRBJ2-5; TRBD2 matches at 10 bases. This CDR3 comprises 15 residues. V trimming: 3 bases; J trimming: 4 bases; junction bases outside the gene matches: 6. CDR1 is SGDLS, CDR2 YYNGEE, per germline. The CDR3 DNA follows: TGTGCCAGCAGCGAAGCGGGGGGGCTTGGAGAGACCCAGTACTTC. Protein sequence: CASSEAGGLGETQYF. The full variable domain, with the rest looked up from reference TRBV9 and TRBJ2-5, is DSGVTQTPKHLITATGQRVTLRCSPRSGDLSVYWYQQSLDQGLQFLIQYYNGEERAKGNILERFSAQQFPDLHSELNLSSLELGDSALYFCASSEAGGLGETQYFGPGTRLLVL.

The chain carries TRBV11-2 and TRBJ1-6, with D tentatively TRBD1 (5 bases). CDR3 length equals 15 residues. Trimming pared 5 bases from V and 7 bases from J, leaving 15 bases between. Per germline, CDR1 SGHAT and CDR2 FQNNGV. CDR3 DNA sequence: TGTGCCAGCAGCCCCTCCCTCCAGGGCAATTCACCCCTCCACTTT. It encodes CASSPSLQGNSPLHF. Based on the CDR3 plus reference TRBV11-2 and TRBJ1-6, the full variable domain is EAGVAQSPRYKIIEKRQSVAFWCNPISGHATLYWYQQILGQGPKLLIQFQNNGVVDDSQLPKDRFSAERLKGVDSTLKIQPAKLEDSAVYLCASSPSLQGNSPLHFGNGTRLTVT.